A single sample is the source of the 27 T cell receptor beta chains below, sequenced in a study of shared clonotypes between healthy human individuals. TCRdb's copy holds only in-frame clones and misses some; the assay was immunoSEQ multiplex PCR. Of nearly 1,000,000 clones in the sample, around 80% were seen once. The sequenced material came from memory CD4+ T cells sorted from blood. The subset: CD45RA-negative fraction. These receptors all stem from a young man in good health.

The genes are TRBV28 and TRBJ1-2, with D maybe TRBD1 (5 bases). The CDR3 is made up of 12 amino acids. V was pared by 8 bases and J by 3 bases, with 10 bases between. The germline V gene has CDR1 MDHEN and CDR2 SYDVKM. CDR3 coding DNA: TGTGCCAGCTCCAGGGTCGACTATGGCTACACCTTC. Translated, it gives CASSRVDYGYTF.

This rearrangement joins TRBV11-2 to TRBJ2-5, with D possibly being TRBD2 (5 bases). CDR3 length: 14 residues. Germline V gene data show CDR1 as SGHAT and CDR2 as FQNNGV. Trimming took 1 base from V and 5 from J, leaving 11 bases between them. CDR3 coding DNA: TGTGCCAGCAGCTTAGTCGGGAAGTTGGAGACCCAGTACTTC. The encoded protein is CASSLVGKLETQYF.

The rearrangement links TRBV2 to TRBJ1-2, with 7 bases matching TRBD1. This CDR3 region has 14 residues. Germline V gene lookup returns CDR1 SNHLY and CDR2 FYNNEI. V lost 2 bases, J lost 6 bases, and 6 bases stayed unmatched. The CDR3 sequence: CASSETRDRHGYTF. CDR3 DNA: TGTGCCAGCAGTGAAACCCGGGACAGACATGGCTACACCTTC.

This clone has only a few counts. This chain joins TRBV9 and TRBJ2-3; TRBD1 might be the D (5 bases). The CDR3 consists of 14 residues. Germline V gene sequence: CDR1 SGDLS, CDR2 YYNGEE. V lost 6 bases and J 4 bases, leaving 15 bases between the germline ends. CDR3 residues: CASTPRGNADTQYF. CDR3 nucleotide sequence: TGTGCCAGCACTCCAAGGGGTAACGCAGATACGCAGTATTTT.

The gene calls are TRBV19 and TRBJ2-3; TRBD2 aligns across 9 bases. Looked up from germline, CDR1 is LNHDA and CDR2 is SQIVND (reference sequence). V was clipped by 6 bases and J by 1 base; unmatched bases: 11. The length of the CDR3 is 17 residues. The DNA for the CDR3 is TGTGCCAGTAGGCGGGGGGGTTTCAGGGTTGGCACAGATACGCAGTATTTT. Protein sequence: CASRRGGFRVGTDTQYF.

A remark on this clone: One end of the junction does not line up with germline, which may come from a read error. The chain combines TRBV5-1 with TRBJ1-4; TRBD1 is a possible D gene (5 bases). Per germline, CDR1 SGHRS and CDR2 YFSETQ. CDR3 length: 13 amino acids. CDR3 DNA: TGCGCCAGCAGTTTGGACAATAATGAAAAACTGTTTTTT. Translation: CASSLDNNEKLFF.

The chain carries TRBV5-6 and TRBJ2-2; 9 bases fit TRBD2. Germline V CDR1 and CDR2: SGHDT, YYEEEE. The CDR3 loop spans 14 amino acids. Trimming at V came to 0 bases and at J to 9 bases, leaving 3 bases not matched to a gene. This CDR3 is CASSLAPSGRELFF. CDR3 in DNA: TGTGCCAGCAGCTTGGCTCCTAGCGGGAGGGAGCTGTTTTTT.

The chain is built from TRBV4-1 and TRBJ2-7; 12 bases align to TRBD1. Germline V CDR1 and CDR2: MGHRA, YSYEKL. Trimming at V came to 0 bases and at J to 6 bases, leaving 6 bases not matched to a gene. The CDR3 contains 16 residues. CDR3 sequence reads: CASSQEMGQGATEQYF. CDR3 DNA sequence: TGCGCCAGCAGCCAAGAAATGGGACAGGGGGCGACCGAGCAGTACTTC.

CDR3 region: CASSLRDRMSPLHF. The CDR3 bases are TGTGCCAGCAGTTTACGGGACAGAATGTCACCCCTCCACTTT. The V call is TRBV28, the J call TRBJ1-6; 7 nucleotides line up with TRBD1. Germline V gives CDR1 MDHEN, CDR2 SYDVKM. The J segment lost 10 bases and the V segment lost 2 bases, leaving 5 bases of the junction unmatched. The CDR3 contains 14 residues.

The chain links TRBV21-1 to TRBJ1-2. TRBV21-1 is an annotated pseudogene. The CDR3 covers 14 residues. This chain's CDR3 is CASSKAKGGYGYTF. CDR3 bases: TGTGCCAGCAGCAAAGCAAAGGGTGGCTATGGCTACACCTTC.

This clone has more than one count but fewer than ten. This chain uses TRBV4-1 with TRBJ2-2; TRBD1 matches at 9 bases. The CDR3 loop spans 16 amino acids. V trimming: 5 bases; J trimming: 5 bases; junction bases outside the gene matches: 9. Germline CDR1 MGHRA, CDR2 YSYEKL. The CDR3 nucleotides read TGCGCCAGCAGCTCGGGACAGGGAACGTGGACCGGGGAGCTGTTTTTT. Encoded protein: CASSSGQGTWTGELFF.

V usage is TRBV19 and J usage is TRBJ1-1; D might be TRBD1 (6 bases). CDR1 and CDR2 from the germline V gene are LNHDA and SQIVND (reference sequence). The CDR3 is made up of 14 amino acids. V was clipped by 5 bases and J by 5 bases, with 15 bases between them. The CDR3 region is CASSAHREGTEAFF. Here the CDR3 DNA reads TGTGCCAGTAGTGCTCACAGGGAGGGAACTGAAGCTTTCTTT.

The genes are TRBV19 and TRBJ1-2; tentative D call: TRBD1 (6 bases). Germline CDR1 and CDR2: LNHDA and SQIVND (reference sequence). With 3 bases removed from V and 3 bases from J, the gap between germline ends came to 14 bases. This CDR3 region has 15 residues. CDR3 sequence (DNA): TGTGCCAGTAGTATCCTGGCAGGGGAGGACTATGGCTACACCTTC. Translating it yields CASSILAGEDYGYTF. Variable domain in full (rest from reference TRBV19 and TRBJ1-2): DGGITQSPKYLFRKEGQNVTLSCEQNLNHDAMYWYRQDPGQGLRLIYYSQIVNDFQKGDIAEGYSVSREKKESFPLTVTSAQKNPTAFYLCASSILAGEDYGYTFGSGTRLTVV.

This clone was detected once. The chain carries TRBV7-2 and TRBJ1-5, with TRBD1 matching 7 bases. The CDR3 contains 12 residues. Unmatched junction bases numbered 3, after V lost 4 bases and J lost 9 bases. Germline V gene data show CDR1 as SGHTA and CDR2 as FQGNSA. This CDR3 is CASSSRGMPQHF. CDR3 DNA: TGTGCCAGCAGCTCCAGGGGGATGCCCCAGCATTTT.

CDR3 sequence reads: CASSPPPGQSNQPQHF. The CDR3 DNA reads TGTGCCAGCTCACCACCACCGGGACAGAGCAATCAGCCCCAGCATTTT. The rearrangement links TRBV18 to TRBJ1-5; 7 bases are shared with TRBD1. Germline-derived CDR1 and CDR2 are KGHSH and LQKENI. The trim removed 0 bases at V and 1 base at J, leaving 3 bases unmatched. The length of the CDR3 is 16 residues.

In DNA, the CDR3 is TGTGCCAGCAGCTCCCCGGACCGGAAAAACACTGAAGCTTTCTTT. Protein sequence: CASSSPDRKNTEAFF. The J gene is TRBJ1-1, the V gene TRBV5-4; D uncertain. This CDR3 has 15 residues. V lost 3 bases and J 2 bases, leaving 14 bases between the germline ends. Germline V gene data show CDR1 as SGHNT and CDR2 as YYREEE (reference sequence).

This clone occurred a few times. The chain employs TRBV27 and TRBJ2-7; 10 positions match TRBD2. CDR3 length: 16 residues. CDR1 is MNHEY and CDR2 is SMNVEV in the germline V gene (reference sequence). Unmatched junction bases numbered 8, after V lost 3 bases and J lost 3 bases. The CDR3, as DNA: TGTGCCAGCAGTTTTCCTAGGACTAGCGGAGACTACGAGCAGTACTTC. Residues: CASSFPRTSGDYEQYF.

This chain connects TRBV11-2 to TRBJ2-7, with TRBD1 identical over 7 bases. V gave up 4 bases and J gave up 0 bases; unmatched junction bases: 6. The CDR3 contains 15 residues. Germline assignment: CDR1 SGHAT and CDR2 FQNNGV. This CDR3 is CASSSGQLSSYEQYF. The CDR3, as DNA: TGTGCCAGCAGCTCGGGACAGCTCAGCTCCTACGAGCAGTACTTC.

This sequence joins TRBV7-2 and TRBJ1-2; D is unresolved. The CDR3 covers 14 residues. Germline CDR1 and CDR2: SGHTA and FQGNSA. Between the trimmed V and J ends, which lost 2 bases and 4 bases, there was a span of 11 bases. DNA of the CDR3: TGTGCCAGCAGCTTAACGACGGGGTTCTATGGCTACACCTTC. Protein sequence: CASSLTTGFYGYTF. Combining the CDR3 with reference TRBV7-2 and TRBJ1-2 gives the whole variable domain GAGVSQSPSNKVTEKGKDVELRCDPISGHTALYWYRQSLGQGLEFLIYFQGNSAPDKSGLPSDRFSAERTGGSVSTLTIQRTQQEDSAVYLCASSLTTGFYGYTFGSGTRLTVV.

This clone has at least ten counts. This chain joins TRBV6-6 and TRBJ1-2; tentatively, D is TRBD1 (6 bases). Trimming left V 4 bases short and J 8 bases short, with 17 bases between. The CDR3 sequence is 14 residues long. Germline V gene data show CDR1 as MNHNY and CDR2 as SVGAGI (reference sequence). The CDR3 DNA reads TGTGCCAGCAGTTTCGGAGCAGGGGCGCGCGGCTACACCTTC. This translates into CASSFGAGARGYTF.

The chain is built from TRBV28 and TRBJ2-1; possible D gene TRBD1, 5 bases. The germline CDR1 and CDR2 sequences are MDHEN and SYDVKM. Trimming shortened V by 6 bases and J by 15 bases, and 18 bases separated the two germline ends. This CDR3 comprises 12 residues. CDR3 sequence reads: CASRDTGLRLFF. CDR3 nucleotide sequence: TGTGCCAGCAGAGACACAGGTTTGAGGCTGTTCTTC.

Concerning this clone itself: Other DNA sequences within the sample encode an identical CDR3. The gene calls are TRBV2 and TRBJ2-2; tentatively, D is TRBD2 (6 bases). The length of the CDR3 is 14 residues. Trimming took 6 bases from V and 1 from J, leaving 9 bases between them. Looked up from germline, CDR1 is SNHLY and CDR2 is FYNNEI. The CDR3 DNA reads TGTGCCAGCAGCGTGCGGGAGAACACCGGGGAGCTGTTTTTT. Its translation is CASSVRENTGELFF. Complete variable domain (other parts from reference TRBV2 and TRBJ2-2): EPEVTQTPSHQVTQMGQEVILRCVPISNHLYFYWYRQILGQKVEFLVSFYNNEISEKSEIFDDQFSVERPDGSNFTLKIRSTKLEDSAMYFCASSVRENTGELFFGEGSRLTVL.

Notes on this clone: Other DNA sequences in the sample encode the same CDR3. The chain is built from TRBV10-3 and TRBJ1-2; 10 bases line up with TRBD1. With 6 bases clipped from V and 3 bases from J, the junction kept 4 bases outside the gene matches. The CDR3 runs to 14 residues. The V gene's germline CDR1 is ENHRY and CDR2 SYGVKD. CDR3 sequence reads: CAISRTGGDYGYTF. The CDR3, as DNA: TGTGCCATCAGCCGGACAGGGGGAGACTATGGCTACACCTTC.

The chain employs TRBV6-5 and TRBJ2-5; 11 positions match TRBD2. The end of the DNA fits TRBJ2-7 better, so the J call may be wrong. The CDR3 consists of 13 residues. Germline V CDR1 and CDR2: MNHEY, SVGAGI. The CDR3 here is CASSGTSGYEQYF. The CDR3 DNA sequence: TGTGCCAGCAGTGGGACTAGCGGCTACGAGCAGTACTTC.

The rearrangement joins TRBV5-1 to TRBJ1-3; TRBD1 matches 7 bases. Germline assignment: CDR1 SGHRS and CDR2 YFSETQ. The J segment lost 3 bases and the V segment lost 7 bases, leaving 7 bases of the junction unmatched. The CDR3 sequence is 14 residues long. The CDR3 region is CASSPQGLGNTIYF. Here the CDR3 DNA reads TGCGCCAGCTCCCCACAGGGGCTTGGAAACACCATATATTTT.

The chain joins TRBV5-1 to TRBJ2-7; D is unclear. V was trimmed by 4 bases and J by 4 bases, leaving 12 bases between them. This CDR3 is 13 amino acids long. CDR1 is SGHRS, CDR2 YFSETQ, per germline. The CDR3 sequence: CASSAAALYEQYF. For the CDR3, the DNA is TGCGCCAGCAGCGCCGCGGCCCTTTACGAGCAGTACTTC.

The rearrangement uses TRBV19 and TRBJ2-1, with 7 bases aligning to TRBD1. CDR1 is LNHDA and CDR2 is SQIVND in the germline V gene (reference sequence). The J segment lost 3 bases and the V segment lost 4 bases, leaving 9 bases of the junction unmatched. The CDR3 covers 16 residues. The chain's CDR3 is CASSSRQGVIYNEQFF. The CDR3 region has the DNA TGTGCCAGTAGTAGCCGGCAGGGGGTAATCTACAATGAGCAGTTCTTC. Full variable domain (remainder filled in from reference TRBV19 and TRBJ2-1): DGGITQSPKYLFRKEGQNVTLSCEQNLNHDAMYWYRQDPGQGLRLIYYSQIVNDFQKGDIAEGYSVSREKKESFPLTVTSAQKNPTAFYLCASSSRQGVIYNEQFFGPGTRLTVL.